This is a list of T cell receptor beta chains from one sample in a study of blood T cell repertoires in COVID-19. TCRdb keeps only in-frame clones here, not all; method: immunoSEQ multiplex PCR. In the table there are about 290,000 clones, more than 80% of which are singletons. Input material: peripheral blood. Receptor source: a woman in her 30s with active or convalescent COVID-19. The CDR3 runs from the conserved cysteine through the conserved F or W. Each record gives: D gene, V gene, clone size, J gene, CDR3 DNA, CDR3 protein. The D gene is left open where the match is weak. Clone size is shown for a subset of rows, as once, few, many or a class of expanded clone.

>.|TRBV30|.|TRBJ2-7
TGTGCCTGGAGGTCACCCGGGGCCTACGAGCAGTACTTC
CAWRSPGAYEQYF
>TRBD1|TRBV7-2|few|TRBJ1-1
TGTGCCAGCAGCGTGGACAGGGGGAAGAACACTGAAGCTTTCTTT
CASSVDRGKNTEAFF
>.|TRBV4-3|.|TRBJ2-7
TGCGCCAGCAGCCAAGGCCAGGCAGGGGAGCAGTACTTC
CASSQGQAGEQYF
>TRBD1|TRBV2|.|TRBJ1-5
TGTGCCAGCAGCCCCGGGACAGGGAGGACAGGCAATCAGCCCCAGCATTTT
CASSPGTGRTGNQPQHF
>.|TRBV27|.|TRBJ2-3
TGTGCCAGCAGTCCCCCGGGACAGGGGCGACTAGCGGACCCCCACACAGATACGCAGTATTTT
CASSPPGQGRLADPHTDTQYF
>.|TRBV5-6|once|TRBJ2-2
TGTGCCAGCAGCCTGACAGGCCCGGGGCGGGAGCTGTTTTTT
CASSLTGPGRELFF
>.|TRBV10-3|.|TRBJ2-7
TGTGCCATCAGTGAGACCCACGGGTACGAGCAGTACTTC
CAISETHGYEQYF
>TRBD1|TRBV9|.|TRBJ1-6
TGTGCCAGCAGCGTTAGGGACAGGACGGGCTCCTATAATTCACCCCTCCACTTT
CASSVRDRTGSYNSPLHF
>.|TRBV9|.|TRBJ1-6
TGTGGGGCCGGGCAGGGGAATTCACCCCTCCACTTT
CGAGQGNSPLHF
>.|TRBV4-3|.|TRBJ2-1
TGCGCCAGCAGCCAAGATATCCCTACTACGATAAGCTCCTACAATGAGCAGTTCTTC
CASSQDIPTTISSYNEQFF
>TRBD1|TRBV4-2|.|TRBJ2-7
TGTGCCAGCAGCCAAGATCCAGGGACAGAAGACGAGCAGTACTTC
CASSQDPGTEDEQYF
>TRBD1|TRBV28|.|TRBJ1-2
TGTGCCAGCAGCTCAGGGGGTGTTCTAGGACAGGTGGGCTACACCTTC
CASSSGGVLGQVGYTF
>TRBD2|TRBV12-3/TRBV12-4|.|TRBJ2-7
TGTGCCAGCAGTTTGGGGGGGAACGAGCAGTACTTC
CASSLGGNEQYF
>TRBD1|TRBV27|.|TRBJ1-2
TGTGCCAGCAGTTTATCGTCGACAGGGCACCCCGGGTATGGCTACACCTTC
CASSLSSTGHPGYGYTF
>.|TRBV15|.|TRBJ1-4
TGTGCCACATCACAGGGTGGGGATAATAATGAAAAACTGTTTTTT
CATSQGGDNNEKLFF
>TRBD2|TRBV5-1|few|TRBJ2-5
TGCGCCAGCAGCCGGAAGGTGGCGGGGGGTTTCCAAGAGACCCAGTACTTC
CASSRKVAGGFQETQYF
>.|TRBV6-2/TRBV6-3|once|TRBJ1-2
TGTGCCAGCAGTTACTCGATGAGTCAGCGCTATGGCTACACCTTC
CASSYSMSQRYGYTF
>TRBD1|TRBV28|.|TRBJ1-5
TGTGCCAGCAGTTTCTACCGGGCCGGGACAGCGAGAAATCAGCCCCAGCATTTT
CASSFYRAGTARNQPQHF
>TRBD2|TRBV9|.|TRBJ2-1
TGTGCCAGCAGTAGAGCGGGGTGGGGCAATGAGCAGTTCTTC
CASSRAGWGNEQFF
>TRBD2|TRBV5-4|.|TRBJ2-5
TGTGCCAGCAGCTCCACTAGCGGGGGTCGAGAGACCCAGTACTTC
CASSSTSGGRETQYF
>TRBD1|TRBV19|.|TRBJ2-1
TGTGCCAGTAGTGCATGGACAGGGGCTTATGGGTACAATGAGCAGTTCTTC
CASSAWTGAYGYNEQFF
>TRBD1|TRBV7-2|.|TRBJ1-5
TGTGCCAGCAGCGCGGGACAGCCCAATCAGCCCCAGCATTTT
CASSAGQPNQPQHF
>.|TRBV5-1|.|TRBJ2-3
TGCGCCAGCAGCTTGGGAGCTTTCACAGATACGCAGTATTTT
CASSLGAFTDTQYF
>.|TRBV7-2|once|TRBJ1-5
TGTGCCAGCAGCTTAGGCCGAACCTATAGCAATCAGCCCCAGCATTTT
CASSLGRTYSNQPQHF
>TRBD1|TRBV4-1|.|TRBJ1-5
TGCGCCAGCAGCCAAGTCTTAGGGGGCGTTCAGCCCCAGCATTTT
CASSQVLGGVQPQHF
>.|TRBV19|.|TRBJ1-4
TGTGCCAGTAGTATCGCACCGGGACAAAGCCTGTTTTTT
CASSIAPGQSLFF
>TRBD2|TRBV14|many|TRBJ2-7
TGTGCCAGCAGCCAAGAAGCTAGCGGTTATCCCCTCGAGCAGTACTTC
CASSQEASGYPLEQYF
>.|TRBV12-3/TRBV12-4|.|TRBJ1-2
TGTGCCAGCAGGCCGGGAAGCATTGATGGCTACACCTTC
CASRPGSIDGYTF
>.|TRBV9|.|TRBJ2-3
TGTGCCAGCAGCGTAGGGCCCACAGATACGCAGTATTTT
CASSVGPTDTQYF
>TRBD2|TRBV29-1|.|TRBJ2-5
TGCAGCGTTGTGTTAGGGTCGGCCTCGAGGAGGGGAGGGGCCCAGTACTTC
CSVVLGSASRRGGAQYF
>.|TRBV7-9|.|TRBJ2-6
TGTGCCAGCGGGCCTGGGGCCAACGTCCTGACTTTC
CASGPGANVLTF
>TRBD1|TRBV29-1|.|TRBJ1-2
TGCAGCGTCGGGGCCGGGACAGGGTTCCTAGCGGGCTACACCTTC
CSVGAGTGFLAGYTF
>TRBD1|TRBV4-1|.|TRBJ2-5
TGCGCCAGCAGCCAAGACCCGGGACAGGGAAAGACCCAGTACTTC
CASSQDPGQGKTQYF
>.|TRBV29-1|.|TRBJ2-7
TGCAGCGTTGTGGACAGTGCCTACGAGCAGTACTTC
CSVVDSAYEQYF
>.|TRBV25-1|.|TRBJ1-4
TGTGCCAGCAGTGACAGGGTGGGAGAAAAACTGTTTTTT
CASSDRVGEKLFF
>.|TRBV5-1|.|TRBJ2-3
TGCGCCAGCAGAGTCGCGGTCACAGATACGCAGTATTTT
CASRVAVTDTQYF
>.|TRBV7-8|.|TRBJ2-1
TGTGCCAGCAGCCCCCGTCGGGTCGGCGGTGAGCAGTTCTTC
CASSPRRVGGEQFF
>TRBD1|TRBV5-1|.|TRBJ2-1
TGCGCCAGCAGCTTGGTGGGACAGGGTAAGGATGAGCAGTTCTTC
CASSLVGQGKDEQFF
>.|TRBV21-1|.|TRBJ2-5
TGTGCCAGCAGCAAAGTAAAGTCGGAGCGGGGATCCCAAGAGACCCAGTACTTC
CASSKVKSERGSQETQYF